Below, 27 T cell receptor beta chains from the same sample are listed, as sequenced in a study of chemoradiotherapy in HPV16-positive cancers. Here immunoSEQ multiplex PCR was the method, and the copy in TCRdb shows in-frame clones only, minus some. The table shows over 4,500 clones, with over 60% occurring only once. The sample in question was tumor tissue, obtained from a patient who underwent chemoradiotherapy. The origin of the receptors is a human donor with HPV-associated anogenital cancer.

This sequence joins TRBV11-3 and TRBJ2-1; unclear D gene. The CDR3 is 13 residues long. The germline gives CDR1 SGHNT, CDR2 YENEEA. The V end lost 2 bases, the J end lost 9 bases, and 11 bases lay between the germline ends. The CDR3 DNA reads TGTGCCAGCAGCTTACGAGTGGACGGTGAGCAGTTCTTC. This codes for CASSLRVDGEQFF.

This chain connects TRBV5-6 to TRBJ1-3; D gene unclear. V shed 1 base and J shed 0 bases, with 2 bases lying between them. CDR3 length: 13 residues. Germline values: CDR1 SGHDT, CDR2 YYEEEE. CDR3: CASSLYSGNTIYF. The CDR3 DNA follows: TGTGCCAGCAGCTTGTACTCTGGAAACACCATATATTTT.

CDR3 residues: CASSPTENTEAFF. In nucleotides, the CDR3 is TGTGCCAGCAGCCCGACAGAGAACACTGAAGCTTTCTTT. This chain links TRBV6-6 with TRBJ1-1; a possible D gene is TRBD1 (5 bases). The CDR3 loop spans 13 amino acids. Germline V lookup: CDR1 MNHNY, CDR2 SVGAGI (reference sequence). The V and J ends lost 6 bases and 1 base respectively, with 9 bases between them.

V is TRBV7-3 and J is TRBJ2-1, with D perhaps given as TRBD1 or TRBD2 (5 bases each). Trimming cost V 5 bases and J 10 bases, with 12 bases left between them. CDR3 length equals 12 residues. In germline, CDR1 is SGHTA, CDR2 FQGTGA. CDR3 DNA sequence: TGTGCCAGCAGCCTCGGGGCCGGGGAGCAGTTCTTC. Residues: CASSLGAGEQFF.

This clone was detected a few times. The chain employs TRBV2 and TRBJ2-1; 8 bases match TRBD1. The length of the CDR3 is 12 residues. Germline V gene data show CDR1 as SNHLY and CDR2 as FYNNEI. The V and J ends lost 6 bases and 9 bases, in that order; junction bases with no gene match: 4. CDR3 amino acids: CASRDRVGEQFF. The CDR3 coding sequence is TGTGCCAGCAGGGACAGGGTCGGTGAGCAGTTCTTC.

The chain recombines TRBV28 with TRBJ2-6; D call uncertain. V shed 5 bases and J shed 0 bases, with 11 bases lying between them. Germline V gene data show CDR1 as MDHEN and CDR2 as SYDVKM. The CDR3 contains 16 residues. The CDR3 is CASSTTQNSGANVLTF. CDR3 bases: TGTGCCAGCAGTACGACCCAGAACTCTGGGGCCAACGTCCTGACTTTC.

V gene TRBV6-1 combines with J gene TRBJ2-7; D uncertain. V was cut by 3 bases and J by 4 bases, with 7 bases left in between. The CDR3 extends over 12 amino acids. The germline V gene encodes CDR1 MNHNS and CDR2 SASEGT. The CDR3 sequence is CASSETKYEQYF. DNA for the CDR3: TGTGCCAGCAGTGAGACAAAGTACGAGCAGTACTTC.

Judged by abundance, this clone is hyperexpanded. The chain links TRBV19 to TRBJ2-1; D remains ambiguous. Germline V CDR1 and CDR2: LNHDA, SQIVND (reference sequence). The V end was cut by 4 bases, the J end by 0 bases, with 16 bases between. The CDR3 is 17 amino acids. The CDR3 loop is CASSTTISSSSYNEQFF. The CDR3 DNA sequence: TGTGCCAGTAGTACCACCATAAGCTCTAGCTCCTACAATGAGCAGTTCTTC.

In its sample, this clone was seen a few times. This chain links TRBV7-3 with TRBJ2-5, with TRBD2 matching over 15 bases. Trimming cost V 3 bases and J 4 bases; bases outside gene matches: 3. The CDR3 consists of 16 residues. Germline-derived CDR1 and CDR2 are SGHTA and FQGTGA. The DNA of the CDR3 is TGTGCCAGCAGCTTGCGGGGACTAGCGGGAGGAGAGACCCAGTACTTC. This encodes CASSLRGLAGGETQYF.

The CDR3 DNA sequence: TGTGCCAGCAGTCTACTAGCGGGCAGCTCCTACGAGCAGTACTTC. Its protein product is CASSLLAGSSYEQYF. This chain joins TRBV27 and TRBJ2-7; 9 positions match TRBD2. With V trimmed by 5 bases and J by 0 bases, 5 bases remained unmatched. The V gene's germline CDR1 is MNHEY and CDR2 SMNVEV (reference sequence). The CDR3 loop spans 15 amino acids.

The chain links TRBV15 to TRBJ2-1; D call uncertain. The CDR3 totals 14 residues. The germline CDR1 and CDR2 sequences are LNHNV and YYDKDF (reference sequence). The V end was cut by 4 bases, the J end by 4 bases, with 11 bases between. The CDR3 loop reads CATSTEGQYNEQFF. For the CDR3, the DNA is TGTGCCACCAGCACGGAAGGGCAGTACAATGAGCAGTTCTTC.

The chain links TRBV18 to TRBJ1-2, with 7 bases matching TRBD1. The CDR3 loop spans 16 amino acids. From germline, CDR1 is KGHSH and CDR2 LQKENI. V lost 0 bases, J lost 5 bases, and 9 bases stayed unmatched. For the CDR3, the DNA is TGTGCCAGCTCACCACCCTCACAGGGGAGTTGGTATGGCTACACCTTC. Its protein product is CASSPPSQGSWYGYTF.

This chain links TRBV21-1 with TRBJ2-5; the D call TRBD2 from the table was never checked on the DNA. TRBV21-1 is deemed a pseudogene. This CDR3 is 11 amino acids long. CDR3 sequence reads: CASSPRVTQYF. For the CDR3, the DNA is TGTGCCAGCAGCCCCCGGGTGACCCAGTACTTC.

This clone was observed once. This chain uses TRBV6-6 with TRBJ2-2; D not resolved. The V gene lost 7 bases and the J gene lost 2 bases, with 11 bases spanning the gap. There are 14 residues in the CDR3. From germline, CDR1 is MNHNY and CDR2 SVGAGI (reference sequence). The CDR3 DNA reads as TGTGCCAGCAATTCGCACACAAACACCGGGGAGCTGTTTTTT. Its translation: CASNSHTNTGELFF.

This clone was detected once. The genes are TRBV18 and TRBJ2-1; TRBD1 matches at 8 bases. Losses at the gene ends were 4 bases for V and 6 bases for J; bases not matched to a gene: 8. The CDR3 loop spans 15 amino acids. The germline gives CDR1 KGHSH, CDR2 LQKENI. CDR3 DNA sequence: TGTGCCAGCTCACGGTTGGAACAGGGGGGCAATGAGCAGTTCTTC. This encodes CASSRLEQGGNEQFF.

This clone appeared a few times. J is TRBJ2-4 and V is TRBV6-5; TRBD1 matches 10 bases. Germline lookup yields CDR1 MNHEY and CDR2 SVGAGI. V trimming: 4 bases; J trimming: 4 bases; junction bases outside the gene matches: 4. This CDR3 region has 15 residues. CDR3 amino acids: CASSSPGQGKNIQYF. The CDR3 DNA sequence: TGTGCCAGCAGTTCCCCGGGACAGGGGAAAAACATTCAGTACTTC.

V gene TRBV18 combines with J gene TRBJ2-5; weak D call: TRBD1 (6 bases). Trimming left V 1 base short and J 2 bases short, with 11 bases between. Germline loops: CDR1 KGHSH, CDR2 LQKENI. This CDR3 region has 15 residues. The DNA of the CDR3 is TGTGCCAGCTCACCACAACAGGGAAGTCAAGAGACCCAGTACTTC. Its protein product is CASSPQQGSQETQYF. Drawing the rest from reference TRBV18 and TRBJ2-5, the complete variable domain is NAGVMQNPRHLVRRRGQEARLRCSPMKGHSHVYWYRQLPEEGLKFMVYLQKENIIDESGMPKERFSAEFPKEGPSILRIQQVVRGDSAAYFCASSPQQGSQETQYFGPGTRLLVL.

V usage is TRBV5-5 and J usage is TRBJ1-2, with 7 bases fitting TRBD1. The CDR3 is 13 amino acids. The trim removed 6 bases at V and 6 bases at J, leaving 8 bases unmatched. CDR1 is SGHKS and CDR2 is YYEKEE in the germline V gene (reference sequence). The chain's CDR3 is CASTPGTANGYTF. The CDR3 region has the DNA TGTGCCAGCACGCCCGGGACAGCGAATGGCTACACCTTC.

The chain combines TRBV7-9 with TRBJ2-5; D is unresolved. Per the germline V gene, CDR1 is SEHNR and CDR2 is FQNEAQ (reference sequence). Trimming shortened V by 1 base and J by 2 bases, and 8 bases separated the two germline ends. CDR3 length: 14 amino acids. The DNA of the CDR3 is TGTGCCAGCAGCTTAGACCGATTTCAAGAGACCCAGTACTTC. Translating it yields CASSLDRFQETQYF.

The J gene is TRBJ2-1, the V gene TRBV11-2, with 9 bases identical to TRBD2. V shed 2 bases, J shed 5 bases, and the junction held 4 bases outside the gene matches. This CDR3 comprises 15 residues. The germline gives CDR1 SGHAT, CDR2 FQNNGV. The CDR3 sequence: CASSLSSGANNEQFF. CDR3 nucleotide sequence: TGTGCCAGCAGCTTATCTAGCGGGGCAAACAATGAGCAGTTCTTC.

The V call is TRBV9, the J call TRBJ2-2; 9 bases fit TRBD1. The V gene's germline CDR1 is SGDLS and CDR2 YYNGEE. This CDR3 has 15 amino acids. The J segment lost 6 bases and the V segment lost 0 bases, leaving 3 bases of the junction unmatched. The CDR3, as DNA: TGTGCCAGCAGCGTAGTGGGACAGGGTTCCGGGGAGCTGTTTTTT. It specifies CASSVVGQGSGELFF. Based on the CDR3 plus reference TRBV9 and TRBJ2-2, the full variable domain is DSGVTQTPKHLITATGQRVTLRCSPRSGDLSVYWYQQSLDQGLQFLIQYYNGEERAKGNILERFSAQQFPDLHSELNLSSLELGDSALYFCASSVVGQGSGELFFGEGSRLTVL.

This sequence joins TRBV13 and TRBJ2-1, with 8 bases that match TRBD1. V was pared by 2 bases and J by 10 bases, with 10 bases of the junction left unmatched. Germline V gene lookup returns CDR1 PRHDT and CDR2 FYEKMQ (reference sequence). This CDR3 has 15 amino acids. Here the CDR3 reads CASSLSLTGDREQFF. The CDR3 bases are TGTGCCAGCAGCTTATCCCTGACAGGGGATAGGGAGCAGTTCTTC.

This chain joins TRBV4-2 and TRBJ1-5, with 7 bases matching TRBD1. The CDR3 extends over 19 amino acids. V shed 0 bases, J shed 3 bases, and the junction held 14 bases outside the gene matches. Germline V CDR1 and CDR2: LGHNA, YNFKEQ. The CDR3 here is CASSQEGQSSTAYNQPQHF. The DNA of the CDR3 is TGTGCCAGCAGCCAAGAGGGACAGTCCTCCACAGCCTACAATCAGCCCCAGCATTTT.

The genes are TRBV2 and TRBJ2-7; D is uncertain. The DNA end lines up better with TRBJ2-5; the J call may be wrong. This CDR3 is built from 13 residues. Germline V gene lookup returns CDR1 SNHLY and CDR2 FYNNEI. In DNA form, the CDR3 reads TGTGCCAGCAGCGCGAGTCGGTTGGGGACCCAGTACTTC. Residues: CASSASRLGTQYF.

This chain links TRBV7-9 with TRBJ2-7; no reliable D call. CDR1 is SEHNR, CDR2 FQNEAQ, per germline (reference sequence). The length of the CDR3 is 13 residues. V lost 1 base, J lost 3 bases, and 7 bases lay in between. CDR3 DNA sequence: TGTGCCAGCAGCTTAGAGGCAGTCTACGAGCAGTACTTC. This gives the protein CASSLEAVYEQYF.

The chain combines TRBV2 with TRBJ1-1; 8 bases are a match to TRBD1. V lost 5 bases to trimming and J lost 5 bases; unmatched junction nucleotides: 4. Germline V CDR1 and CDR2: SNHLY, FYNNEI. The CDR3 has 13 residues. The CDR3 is CASSRQGRTEAFF. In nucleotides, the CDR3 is TGTGCCAGCAGTCGACAGGGGAGGACTGAAGCTTTCTTT.

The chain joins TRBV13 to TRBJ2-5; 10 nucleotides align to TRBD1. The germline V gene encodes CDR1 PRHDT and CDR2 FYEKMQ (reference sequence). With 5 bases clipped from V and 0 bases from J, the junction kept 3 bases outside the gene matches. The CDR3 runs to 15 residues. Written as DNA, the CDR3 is TGTGCCAGCAGCCTGGGACAGGGGTACCAAGAGACCCAGTACTTC. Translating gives CASSLGQGYQETQYF.